The rows below give T cell receptor beta chains drawn from one sample of a study of blood T cell repertoires in COVID-19. The protocol was immunoSEQ multiplex PCR, while the TCRdb copy is restricted to in-frame clones and leaves out a portion. The sample carries a few hundred thousand clones, about 88% recorded once. Material for sequencing was PBMCs or T cells enriched from blood (not recorded which). The receptor set was obtained from a woman aged 30 to 39 who had recovered from COVID-19. Each CDR3 is given with its conserved first and last residue. A D gene is named only where the DNA matches it firmly. Part of the rows lack a size; the others show once, few, many or a class for expanded clones.

d_gene	abundance	v_gene	j_gene	CDR3aa	CDR3nt
.	once	TRBV7-6	TRBJ2-1	CASSFGPSSYNEQFF	TGTGCCAGCAGCTTTGGGCCGAGCTCCTACAATGAGCAGTTCTTC
.	.	TRBV27	TRBJ2-3	CASSLSGTDTQYF	TGTGCCAGCAGTTTATCCGGCACAGATACGCAGTATTTT
TRBD1	.	TRBV9	TRBJ1-1	CASSAPGTGNTEAFF	TGTGCCAGCAGCGCTCCTGGGACAGGGAACACTGAAGCTTTCTTT
TRBD1	.	TRBV19	TRBJ1-2	CASTRDRAYGYTF	TGTGCCAGTACTAGGGACAGGGCCTATGGCTACACCTTC
TRBD2	.	TRBV6-5	TRBJ2-3	CASRLIAGGNDTQYF	TGTGCCAGCAGGCTTATAGCGGGAGGCAACGATACGCAGTATTTT
TRBD2	once	TRBV10-1	TRBJ2-3	CASSENAGGQDTQYF	TGCGCCAGCAGTGAGAATGCGGGGGGCCAAGATACGCAGTATTTT
TRBD1	.	TRBV3-1/TRBV3-2	TRBJ2-3	CASSQVDRGPTDTQYF	TGTGCCAGCAGCCAAGTGGACAGGGGCCCCACAGATACGCAGTATTTT
.	.	TRBV6-5	TRBJ2-7	CASSRGQFYEQYF	TGTGCCAGCAGTCGCGGACAGTTCTACGAGCAGTACTTC
.	.	TRBV10-3	TRBJ1-2	CATQRQEGYGYTF	TGTGCCACCCAGAGGCAGGAGGGCTATGGCTACACCTTC
.	.	TRBV28	TRBJ1-6	CASSTTPRGSPLHF	TGTGCCAGCAGCACCACTCCCCGCGGTTCACCCCTCCACTTT
TRBD2	.	TRBV24-1	TRBJ2-3	CATNSGRADTQYF	TGTGCCACCAATAGCGGGAGGGCAGATACGCAGTATTTT